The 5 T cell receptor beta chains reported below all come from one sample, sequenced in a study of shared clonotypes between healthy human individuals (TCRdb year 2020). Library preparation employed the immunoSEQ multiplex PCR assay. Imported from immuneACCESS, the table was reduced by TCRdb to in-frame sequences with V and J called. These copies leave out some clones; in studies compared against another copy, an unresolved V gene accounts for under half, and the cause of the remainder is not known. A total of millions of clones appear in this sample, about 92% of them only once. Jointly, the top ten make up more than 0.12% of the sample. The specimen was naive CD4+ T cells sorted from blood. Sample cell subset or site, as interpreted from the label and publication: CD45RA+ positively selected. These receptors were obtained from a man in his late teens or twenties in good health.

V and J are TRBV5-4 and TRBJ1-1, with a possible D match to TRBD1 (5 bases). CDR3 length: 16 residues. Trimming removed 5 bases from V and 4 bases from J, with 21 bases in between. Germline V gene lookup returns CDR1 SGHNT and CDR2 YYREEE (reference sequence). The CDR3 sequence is CASRSGGETMRTEAFF. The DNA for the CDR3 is TGTGCCAGCAGATCTGGGGGGGAGACAATGCGCACTGAAGCTTTCTTT.

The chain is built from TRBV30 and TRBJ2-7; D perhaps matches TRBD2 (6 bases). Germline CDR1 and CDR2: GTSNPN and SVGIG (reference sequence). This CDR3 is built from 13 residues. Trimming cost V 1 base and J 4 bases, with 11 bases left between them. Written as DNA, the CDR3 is TGTGCCTGGAGTGGATACCGGGGGTACGAGCAGTACTTC. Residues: CAWSGYRGYEQYF. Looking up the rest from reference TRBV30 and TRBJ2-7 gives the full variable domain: SQTIHQWPATLVQPVGSPLSLECTVEGTSNPNLYWYRQAAGRGLQLLFYSVGIGQISSEVPQNLSASRPQDRQFILSSKKLLLSDSGFYLCAWSGYRGYEQYFGPGTRLTVT.

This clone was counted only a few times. CDR3 nucleotides: TGTGCCTGGGGAGGGGCTCTCTGGCCCCAGCATTTT. It is translated as CAWGGALWPQHF. V is TRBV30 and J is TRBJ1-5; weak D call: TRBD1 (5 bases). V was cut by 5 bases and J by 9 bases, with 14 bases left in between. The CDR3 sequence is 12 residues long. From germline, CDR1 is GTSNPN and CDR2 SVGIG (reference sequence).

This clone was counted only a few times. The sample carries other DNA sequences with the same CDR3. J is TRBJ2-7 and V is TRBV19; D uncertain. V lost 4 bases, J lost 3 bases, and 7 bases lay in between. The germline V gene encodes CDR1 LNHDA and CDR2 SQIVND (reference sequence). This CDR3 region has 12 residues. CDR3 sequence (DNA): TGTGCCAGTAGTACCTCGGGCTACGAGCAGTACTTC. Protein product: CASSTSGYEQYF.

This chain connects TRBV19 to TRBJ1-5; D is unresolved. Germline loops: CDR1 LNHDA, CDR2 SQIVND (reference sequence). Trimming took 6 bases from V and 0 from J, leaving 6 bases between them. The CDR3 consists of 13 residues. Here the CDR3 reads CASSTHSNQPQHF. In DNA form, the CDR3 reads TGTGCCAGTAGCACCCATAGCAATCAGCCCCAGCATTTT.